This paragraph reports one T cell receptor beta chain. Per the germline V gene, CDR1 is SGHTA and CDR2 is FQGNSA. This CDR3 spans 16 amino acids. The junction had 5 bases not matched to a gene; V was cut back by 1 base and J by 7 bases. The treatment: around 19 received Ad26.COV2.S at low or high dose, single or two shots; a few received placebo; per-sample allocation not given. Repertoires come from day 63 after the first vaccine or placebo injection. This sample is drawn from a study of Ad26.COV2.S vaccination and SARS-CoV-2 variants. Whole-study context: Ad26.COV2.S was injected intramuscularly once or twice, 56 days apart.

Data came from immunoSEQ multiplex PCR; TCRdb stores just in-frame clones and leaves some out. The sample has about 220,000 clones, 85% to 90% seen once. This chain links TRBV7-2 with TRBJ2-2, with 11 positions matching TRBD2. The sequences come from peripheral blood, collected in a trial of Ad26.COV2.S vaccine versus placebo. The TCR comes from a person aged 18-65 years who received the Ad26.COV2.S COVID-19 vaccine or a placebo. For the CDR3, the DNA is TGTGCCAGCAGCTTAGTTCTAGCGGGGGGTGTCGGGGAGCTGTTTTTT. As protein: CASSLVLAGGVGELFF.